Shown below are 14 T cell receptor beta chains from a single sample sequenced in a study of radiation and T cells in renal cell carcinoma. As for time point: blood 2 weeks post-SBRT. Treatment specified: 15 Gy SBRT to primary tumor, nephrectomy 4 weeks later. Some clones are missing from TCRdb's copy, which holds only in-frame ones; the method was immunoSEQ multiplex PCR. Seen here are some 76,000 clones, 82% observed once, and the top ten hold approximately 6.4%. The source material was blood, sampled from a patient whose treatment included radiotherapy and nephrectomy. These receptors were obtained from a man aged 60 to 69 with renal cell carcinoma.

This chain joins TRBV7-9 and TRBJ2-1, with 8 bases fitting TRBD2. Unmatched junction bases numbered 8, after V lost 1 base and J lost 6 bases. CDR3 size: 16 residues. Per germline, CDR1 SEHNR and CDR2 FQNEAQ (reference sequence). CDR3 loop: CASSLETGGPGNEQFF. CDR3 nucleotide sequence: TGTGCCAGCAGCTTAGAGACGGGAGGGCCTGGCAATGAGCAGTTCTTC. The full variable domain, completed using reference TRBV7-9 and TRBJ2-1, is DTGVSQNPRHKITKRGQNVTFRCDPISEHNRLYWYRQTLGQGPEFLTYFQNEAQLEKSRLLSDRFSAERPKGSFSTLEIQRTEQGDSAMYLCASSLETGGPGNEQFFGPGTRLTVL.

With regard to this clone: Other DNA variants within this sample encode the same CDR3. This sequence joins TRBV27 and TRBJ2-1; 7 positions match TRBD2. V shed 4 bases and J 4 bases; nucleotides not matched to a gene: 4. CDR1 and CDR2 from the germline V gene are MNHEY and SMNVEV (reference sequence). This CDR3 contains 14 residues. CDR3 protein: CASSSGAGYNEQFF. The CDR3 DNA reads TGTGCCAGCAGTTCCGGAGCGGGATACAATGAGCAGTTCTTC.

The rearrangement links TRBV11-3 to TRBJ2-3; D remains unclear. CDR3 size: 15 residues. CDR1 is SGHNT, CDR2 YENEEA, per germline. V was clipped by 1 base and J by 0 bases, with 8 bases between them. This CDR3 is CASSLGGTSTDTQYF. Here the CDR3 DNA reads TGTGCCAGCAGCTTAGGGGGAACTAGCACAGATACGCAGTATTTT.

V usage is TRBV5-4 and J usage is TRBJ2-1; perhaps D is TRBD1 or TRBD2 (6 bases each). The germline CDR1 and CDR2 sequences are SGHNT and YYREEE (reference sequence). This CDR3 region has 16 residues. Between the trimmed V and J ends, which lost 3 bases and 1 base, there was a span of 14 bases. The CDR3 DNA follows: TGTGCCAGCAGCTCCGGGGGCGGGGAATCCTACAATGAGCAGTTCTTC. Translated, it gives CASSSGGGESYNEQFF.

The chain has TRBV29-1 and TRBJ2-3, with 8 bases matching TRBD1. Per germline, CDR1 SQVTM and CDR2 ANQGSEA. With 5 bases clipped from V and 0 bases from J, the junction kept 13 bases outside the gene matches. The CDR3 extends over 17 amino acids. The CDR3 loop reads CSVIDRGHSKSTDTQYF. Written as DNA, the CDR3 is TGCAGCGTTATAGACAGGGGACATAGCAAGAGCACAGATACGCAGTATTTT.

In its sample, this clone was seen a few times. The rearrangement uses TRBV19 and TRBJ1-1; the D gene is possibly TRBD1 (5 bases). V was trimmed by 6 bases and J by 3 bases, leaving 14 bases between them. This CDR3 region has 14 residues. CDR1 and CDR2 (germline): LNHDA, SQIVND (reference sequence). This chain's CDR3 is CASRSGRRDTEAFF. The DNA for the CDR3 is TGTGCCAGTAGGTCAGGGAGGCGTGACACTGAAGCTTTCTTT.

V gene TRBV2 combines with J gene TRBJ2-7; D is undetermined. CDR3 length: 16 amino acids. Germline CDR1 SNHLY, CDR2 FYNNEI. The V and J ends lost 4 bases and 0 bases respectively, with 16 bases between them. The CDR3 DNA reads TGTGCCAGCAGTGTCACGGGCGGCGCTCTCTCCTACGAGCAGTACTTC. This encodes CASSVTGGALSYEQYF.

The chain uses TRBV5-4 and TRBJ1-1; possibly TRBD1 for D (5 bases). The CDR3 totals 14 residues. Germline assignment: CDR1 SGHNT and CDR2 YYREEE (reference sequence). V lost 4 bases and J lost 0, with 10 bases in between. As DNA, the CDR3 is TGTGCCAGCAGCCGGGGGACGGTGAACACTGAAGCTTTCTTT. It is translated as CASSRGTVNTEAFF.

V usage is TRBV27 and J usage is TRBJ2-7; D is perhaps TRBD2 (6 bases). CDR1 and CDR2 (germline): MNHEY, SMNVEV (reference sequence). The CDR3 runs 14 residues. V dropped 4 bases and J dropped 1 base, with 11 bases sitting between them. The CDR3 DNA is TGTGCCAGCAGTTGGGGTAGCGGTTCCTACGAGCAGTACTTC. The encoded protein is CASSWGSGSYEQYF.

The CDR3 region is CASSPQTTAKNIQYF. CDR3 coding DNA: TGTGCCAGCAGCCCGCAGACAACAGCCAAAAACATTCAGTACTTC. The chain has TRBV7-9 and TRBJ2-4; D is undetermined. With 5 bases removed from V and 0 bases from J, the gap between germline ends came to 11 bases. The V gene's germline CDR1 is SEHNR and CDR2 FQNEAQ (reference sequence). CDR3 length: 15 amino acids.

This rearrangement joins TRBV4-1 to TRBJ1-2, with 8 bases matching TRBD1. The CDR3 is 16 residues long. Germline values: CDR1 MGHRA, CDR2 YSYEKL. V dropped 0 bases and J dropped 4; count of bases not matched to a gene: 7. CDR3 in DNA: TGCGCCAGCAGCCAAGATCGGGACAGGACCTTCTATGGCTACACCTTC. It translates to CASSQDRDRTFYGYTF.

The sample holds a few counts of this clone. The chain recombines TRBV9 with TRBJ1-2; perhaps TRBD1 as D (5 bases). Germline V gene sequence: CDR1 SGDLS, CDR2 YYNGEE. Trimming removed 3 bases from V and 8 bases from J, with 14 bases in between. This CDR3 is 13 amino acids long. This CDR3 is CASSDTPGFGYTF. The CDR3 coding sequence is TGTGCCAGCAGCGATACCCCAGGGTTCGGCTACACCTTC.

The chain links TRBV7-2 to TRBJ2-7; the match to TRBD1 covers 7 bases. CDR1 and CDR2 from the germline V gene are SGHTA and FQGNSA. V trimming: 4 bases; J trimming: 5 bases; junction bases outside the gene matches: 14. CDR3 length: 16 residues. In nucleotides, the CDR3 is TGTGCCAGCAGCTCCTCCTCGACAGGGCAACCTGACGAGCAGTACTTC. Residues: CASSSSSTGQPDEQYF.

V is TRBV7-3 and J is TRBJ2-5; D may correspond to TRBD1 or TRBD2 (5 bases each). This CDR3 spans 15 amino acids. Trimming cost V 1 base and J 0 bases, with 9 bases left between them. The germline V gene has CDR1 SGHTA and CDR2 FQGTGA. The CDR3 DNA follows: TGTGCCAGCAGCTTAAGGGGACGGCACCAAGAGACCCAGTACTTC. This gives the protein CASSLRGRHQETQYF.